Shown below are 21 T cell receptor beta chains from a single sample sequenced in a study of PD-1 blockade in mismatch repair-deficient tumors. Libraries were prepared by immunoSEQ multiplex PCR; TCRdb keeps only in-frame clonotypes and omits some of them. The table lists approximately 60,000 clones, approximately 89% of them singletons. The material sequenced was peripheral blood, taken 52 weeks after starting pembrolizumab. The receptor source for this set is an adult with mismatch repair-deficient cancer.

The chain carries TRBV28 and TRBJ1-4, with D unresolved. Germline CDR1 and CDR2: MDHEN and SYDVKM. The CDR3 runs 13 residues. V shed 2 bases and J shed 8 bases, with 9 bases lying between them. Written as DNA, the CDR3 is TGTGCCAGCAGTTTAAGTCCCGGGGAAAAACTGTTTTTT. It translates to CASSLSPGEKLFF.

The chain recombines TRBV6-1 with TRBJ2-2; either TRBD1 or TRBD2 may fit D (6 bases each). Trimming pared 1 base from V and 1 base from J, leaving 19 bases between. CDR1 and CDR2 from the germline V gene are MNHNS and SASEGT. CDR3 size: 19 residues. CDR3 protein: CASSEDSRLGGLNTGELFF. The DNA of the CDR3 is TGTGCCAGCAGTGAAGATTCTCGTCTCGGGGGCTTGAACACCGGGGAGCTGTTTTTT.

The V call is TRBV7-8, the J call TRBJ2-2; unclear D gene. The ends were cut back, 6 bases at V and 1 base at J, with 9 bases in the middle. The CDR3 consists of 14 residues. In germline, CDR1 is SGHVS, CDR2 FQNEAQ. The CDR3 protein is CASSQKWNTGELFF. The CDR3 nucleotides read TGTGCCAGCAGTCAAAAGTGGAACACCGGGGAGCTGTTTTTT.

The genes are TRBV18 and TRBJ2-7; TRBD1 matches 9 bases. The ends lost 6 bases at V and 2 bases at J; junction bases unmatched: 29. The germline V gene has CDR1 KGHSH and CDR2 LQKENI. The CDR3 is made up of 22 amino acids. The CDR3 DNA reads TGTGCCAGCTCCCAATCGTCCCGGGACAGGGACGTAAGGAGGCTAACGACCTACGAGCAGTACTTC. Amino acids: CASSQSSRDRDVRRLTTYEQYF.

The V gene is TRBV6-1, the J gene TRBJ1-1; 9 bases fit TRBD1. From germline, CDR1 is MNHNS and CDR2 SASEGT. The V segment lost 7 bases and the J segment 6 bases; nucleotides outside the gene matches: 9. This CDR3 spans 14 amino acids. Written as DNA, the CDR3 is TGTGCCAGCAATCCCAACAGGGGGCTCGCTGAAGCTTTCTTT. Translating it yields CASNPNRGLAEAFF.

This chain joins TRBV6-1 and TRBJ2-7; a weak D match, TRBD2 (7 bases). The CDR3 contains 13 residues. V shed 3 bases and J shed 6 bases, with 12 bases lying between them. The germline gives CDR1 MNHNS, CDR2 SASEGT. The CDR3 here is CASSDGGAVEQYF. CDR3 coding DNA: TGTGCCAGCAGTGATGGGGGGGCGGTCGAGCAGTACTTC.

The chain couples TRBV9 to TRBJ2-3; the match to TRBD2 covers 9 bases. This CDR3 is 15 amino acids long. J lost 3 bases, V lost 0 bases, and 2 bases had no gene match. CDR1 SGDLS and CDR2 YYNGEE come from the germline V gene. CDR3 region: CASSVGGRVTDTQYF. The CDR3 DNA follows: TGTGCCAGCAGCGTAGGCGGGAGGGTAACAGATACGCAGTATTTT.

The rearrangement joins TRBV11-2 to TRBJ1-1; TRBD1 aligns across 8 bases. J lost 4 bases, V lost 4 bases, and 5 bases had no gene match. CDR3 length: 14 residues. Per the germline V gene, CDR1 is SGHAT and CDR2 is FQNNGV. CDR3 sequence (DNA): TGTGCCAGCAGCTCCAGGGGGCCTGGCACTGAAGCTTTCTTT. Its protein is CASSSRGPGTEAFF. The variable domain in full, completed from reference TRBV11-2 and TRBJ1-1, reads EAGVAQSPRYKIIEKRQSVAFWCNPISGHATLYWYQQILGQGPKLLIQFQNNGVVDDSQLPKDRFSAERLKGVDSTLKIQPAKLEDSAVYLCASSSRGPGTEAFFGQGTRLTVV.

The chain has TRBV4-3 and TRBJ2-3, with D maybe TRBD1 (5 bases). The CDR3 covers 16 residues. Germline assignment: CDR1 LGHNA and CDR2 YSLEER. Trimming took 6 bases from V and 1 from J, leaving 17 bases between them. CDR3 sequence: CASSLKLQGGTDTQYF. Written as DNA, the CDR3 is TGCGCCAGCAGTCTGAAACTTCAAGGGGGCACAGATACGCAGTATTTT.

V gene TRBV27 combines with J gene TRBJ2-7; D may match TRBD1 or TRBD2 (6 bases each). Germline assignment: CDR1 MNHEY and CDR2 SMNVEV (reference sequence). Between the trimmed V and J ends, which lost 4 bases and 3 bases, there was a span of 19 bases. The CDR3 consists of 16 residues. CDR3 bases: TGTGCCAGCAGTTCCATAAGGTGGGGGGCCGGCTACGAGCAGTACTTC. Translating gives CASSSIRWGAGYEQYF.

The J gene is TRBJ2-5, the V gene TRBV19; 10 bases align to TRBD2. This CDR3 spans 18 amino acids. Losses at the gene ends were 3 bases for V and 5 bases for J; bases not matched to a gene: 15. Germline V gene data show CDR1 as LNHDA and CDR2 as SQIVND (reference sequence). CDR3 sequence: CASSMRSGGLAEPETQYF. The CDR3 DNA sequence: TGTGCCAGTAGTATGAGAAGTGGAGGACTAGCGGAACCCGAGACCCAGTACTTC.

The V call is TRBV30, the J call TRBJ2-7; 9 bases map to TRBD1. V lost 8 bases and J lost 2; bases outside the gene matches: 7. The CDR3 totals 13 residues. Germline lookup yields CDR1 GTSNPN and CDR2 SVGIG (reference sequence). The CDR3 nucleotides read TGTGCCGGACGGGACAGGGCAACCTACGAGCAGTACTTC. It translates to CAGRDRATYEQYF.

There are a few counts of this clone. This chain joins TRBV2 and TRBJ1-2; a possible D gene is TRBD1 (6 bases). The CDR3 is 13 amino acids. In germline, CDR1 is SNHLY, CDR2 FYNNEI. Trimming left V 7 bases short and J 4 bases short, with 13 bases between. In DNA, the CDR3 is TGTGCCAGCACTTACACAGGGACCTATGGCTACACCTTC. This sequence encodes CASTYTGTYGYTF. The variable domain in full, completed from reference TRBV2 and TRBJ1-2, reads EPEVTQTPSHQVTQMGQEVILRCVPISNHLYFYWYRQILGQKVEFLVSFYNNEISEKSEIFDDQFSVERPDGSNFTLKIRSTKLEDSAMYFCASTYTGTYGYTFGSGTRLTVV.

The sample holds a few counts of this clone. The chain carries TRBV7-9 and TRBJ2-1, with 7 positions matching TRBD1. Germline assignment: CDR1 SEHNR and CDR2 FQNEAQ (reference sequence). V gave up 10 bases and J gave up 7 bases; unmatched junction bases: 13. This CDR3 region has 14 residues. This CDR3 reads CATRSLDRRNEQFF. The DNA for the CDR3 is TGTGCCACCCGATCCCTGGACAGGAGGAATGAGCAGTTCTTC.

The chain employs TRBV28 and TRBJ2-1, with TRBD2 matching over 8 bases. V shed 5 bases, J shed 4 bases, and the junction held 7 bases outside the gene matches. CDR3 size: 15 residues. The germline V gene encodes CDR1 MDHEN and CDR2 SYDVKM. CDR3 region: CASSPSLAAYNEQFF. The CDR3 coding sequence is TGTGCCAGCAGTCCCTCACTAGCGGCTTACAATGAGCAGTTCTTC.

The J gene is TRBJ2-3, the V gene TRBV5-1, with a possible D match to TRBD2 (6 bases). Per the germline V gene, CDR1 is SGHRS and CDR2 is YFSETQ. This CDR3 is built from 15 residues. V lost 2 bases to trimming and J lost 2 bases, with 12 bases between them. CDR3 DNA: TGCGCCAGCAGCTTAGGTGGGAGGCCCACAGATACGCAGTATTTT. It is translated as CASSLGGRPTDTQYF.

The table lists this clone with a few counts. CDR3 sequence: CASLNQGQTYEQYF. Written as DNA, the CDR3 is TGTGCCAGCTTAAATCAAGGCCAGACCTACGAGCAGTACTTC. The chain combines TRBV28 with TRBJ2-7; the D is unclear. The CDR3 consists of 14 residues. The V end lost 8 bases, the J end lost 2 bases, and 16 bases lay between the germline ends. CDR1 and CDR2 from the germline V gene are MDHEN and SYDVKM.

This chain connects TRBV6-4 to TRBJ1-5; D not certain. The germline V gene has CDR1 MRHNA and CDR2 SNTAGT. Trimming pared 7 bases from V and 6 bases from J, leaving 13 bases between. This CDR3 contains 13 residues. CDR3 protein: CASIFTGRQPQHF. The CDR3 DNA reads TGTGCCAGCATCTTCACGGGTCGTCAGCCCCAGCATTTT.

The chain has TRBV11-2 and TRBJ2-7; D may be TRBD2 (5 bases). V lost 1 base, J lost 4 bases, and 14 bases lay in between. Germline V lookup: CDR1 SGHAT, CDR2 FQNNGV. This CDR3 region has 15 residues. The CDR3 sequence: CASSLVEGGRYEQYF. The CDR3 nucleotides are TGTGCCAGCAGCTTAGTTGAGGGTGGTCGGTACGAGCAGTACTTC.

This chain links TRBV19 with TRBJ1-4, with unresolved D. The CDR3 sequence is 16 residues long. V was shortened by 5 bases and J by 1 base, with 14 bases between the two germline ends. The germline CDR1 and CDR2 sequences are LNHDA and SQIVND (reference sequence). CDR3 amino acids: CASSPTGLLTNEKLFF. CDR3 nucleotide sequence: TGTGCCAGTAGTCCTACCGGTCTGCTAACTAATGAAAAACTGTTTTTT.

The rearrangement joins TRBV5-1 to TRBJ1-1, with TRBD1 identical over 8 bases. The CDR3 consists of 14 residues. V lost 4 bases to trimming and J lost 3 bases; unmatched junction nucleotides: 5. Germline values: CDR1 SGHRS, CDR2 YFSETQ. The CDR3 coding sequence is TGCGCCAGCAGCGGTCCAGGGGGCGACACTGAAGCTTTCTTT. It specifies CASSGPGGDTEAFF.